These T cell receptor beta chains were read from a single sample in a study of blood T cell repertoires in COVID-19. Using immunoSEQ multiplex PCR, the repertoire was profiled, and TCRdb retains in-frame clones only, with some absent. The sample records roughly 56,000 clones, just under 85% being singletons. Sequencing was done on a sample of peripheral blood. The receptors were gathered from a man between 65 and 85 years old with acute or convalescent COVID-19. Both conserved end residues are part of each CDR3. The size field is filled for only some rows; it gives once, few, many or a size class.

>NA|TRBJ2-3|TRBV5-1
CASSSGLAGTDTQYF
>NA|TRBJ2-3|TRBV6-5
CASSTGGASDTQYF
>NA|TRBJ1-2|TRBV2
CASSNTGGHDGYTF
>NA|TRBJ2-1|TRBV7-8
CASSTRLAGGSEQFF
>NA|TRBJ2-1|TRBV5-1
CASSGSAGHRNEQFF
>once|TRBJ2-7|TRBV5-1
CASSLAGTGLDEQYF
>NA|TRBJ2-3|TRBV28
CASSLSTDRTYTDTQYF
>NA|TRBJ1-2|TRBV3-1/TRBV3-2
CASSQFLGASGYTF
>NA|TRBJ2-2|TRBV19
CASNKRQGYTGELFF
>NA|TRBJ1-1|TRBV3-1/TRBV3-2
CASSQQGGTGEAFF
>NA|TRBJ2-1|TRBV11-3
CASSKGVGQLNEQFF
>NA|TRBJ2-7|TRBV5-1
CASSLAGASSYEQYF
>NA|TRBJ2-7|TRBV5-1
CASSPGGFLYEQYF
>NA|TRBJ2-2|TRBV11-1
CASRIANTGELFF
>NA|TRBJ2-1|TRBV28
CASSLNWQGAHEQFF
>NA|TRBJ2-1|TRBV9
CASSGLLLAGAEQFF
>once|TRBJ1-3|TRBV19
CASTSTGLGSSGNTIYF
>few|TRBJ1-1|TRBV4-2
CASSHQGQRGLNTEAFF
>NA|TRBJ1-4|TRBV2
CASATDRDNEKLFF
>NA|TRBJ2-7|TRBV7-2
CASSQDSSYEQYF
>few|TRBJ1-6|TRBV7-6
CASSRWRSPLHF
>NA|TRBJ2-7|TRBV5-1
CASSSGGAEQYF
>NA|TRBJ2-3|TRBV29-1
CSVEGGRGSGTDTQYF
>once|TRBJ1-3|TRBV2
CASSEQYTSGNTIYF
>NA|TRBJ2-3|TRBV12-3/TRBV12-4
CASSSFEPGTQYF
>NA|TRBJ1-2|TRBV3-1/TRBV3-2
CASSQRGEDGYTF
>NA|TRBJ2-7|TRBV7-9
CASSLVTGPGEQYF
>NA|TRBJ2-5|TRBV5-6
CASRDPMDRAKETQYF
>NA|TRBJ2-1|TRBV7-9
CASSLSLGQGIYNEQFF
>NA|TRBJ2-3|TRBV2
CASSLQGGTDTQYF
>NA|TRBJ2-5|TRBV19
CASSRGQDRTQYF
>NA|TRBJ2-7|TRBV5-1
CASSLNWGGYEQYF
>once|TRBJ1-2|TRBV7-8
CASSFTGRGLVYGYTF
>few|TRBJ1-6|TRBV6-6
CASSYPLSGSPLHF
>NA|TRBJ2-2|TRBV7-9
CASRRRVWTGELFF
>NA|TRBJ2-5|TRBV7-3
CASSLGLAGGETQYF
>NA|TRBJ2-2|TRBV27
CASSGTANTGELFF
>NA|TRBJ2-3|TRBV15
CATSRDRGAGDTDTQYF
>few|TRBJ1-1|TRBV19
CATLDRGMNTEAFF
>NA|TRBJ2-1|TRBV11-3
CASSFGPGLASSYNEQFF
>NA|TRBJ2-3|TRBV19
CASSISGTGSGADTQYF
>medium-sized|TRBJ1-3|TRBV2
CASSGGFSGNTIYF
>NA|TRBJ1-3|TRBV15
CATSRLGQTSGNTIYF
>NA|TRBJ2-7|TRBV2
CASLDRQGTAYEQYF
>NA|TRBJ1-2|TRBV6-5
CASRGQGPSGYTF
>NA|TRBJ2-3|TRBV4-2
CASSRPGVGTDTQYF
>once|TRBJ1-5|TRBV27
CASSSLKAGTGNQPQHF
>NA|TRBJ1-3|TRBV4-2
CASSQGRGSGNTIYF
>NA|TRBJ1-6|TRBV5-1
CASSLAMGEDYNSPLHF
>few|TRBJ1-3|TRBV5-1
CASSQGSSGNTIYF
>NA|TRBJ2-1|TRBV12-5
CASGRHRLASQFF
>few|TRBJ1-1|TRBV9
CASSVGGENTEAFF
>NA|TRBJ1-5|TRBV5-1
CASSETGGGNQPQHF